This T cell receptor (beta chain) emerged from a study of blood T cell repertoires in COVID-19. Study information: The origin of the acute and convalescent COVID-19 samples was the United States, Italy and Spain. T cells, B-cell-depleted T cells, or PBMCs provided the cDNA or gDNA that served as material.

There are a few counts of this clone. Within the sample, other DNA sequences also encode this same CDR3. This CDR3 is 15 amino acids long. J gave up 5 bases and V 3 bases, and 8 bases lay outside the gene matches. Germline V gene sequence: CDR1 KGHDR, CDR2 SFDVKD. Authors' methods: Nucleated cell number was recorded as an estimate derived from reference gene primer amplification. Assay used: immunoSEQ multiplex PCR; TCRdb lists only in-frame clones, some missing. V, J and clone size were drawn from that table, and D and trimming were deduced from the DNA. The data hold 25,000 to 35,000 clones, with around 73% observed a single time.

Sequenced input: peripheral blood. V usage is TRBV24-1 and J usage is TRBJ2-5, with 7 bases matching TRBD2. The receptor was derived from a man aged 80 or over with acute or convalescent COVID-19. The CDR3 loop reads CATSDGTGGRETQYF. The CDR3 region has the DNA TGTGCCACCAGTGATGGGACGGGAGGACGGGAGACCCAGTACTTC.